The 15 T cell receptor beta chains listed next were all sequenced from one sample in a study of cytomegalovirus exposure and HLA in healthy donors. This PCR relied on a set of 60 Vbeta primers and 13 Jbeta primers. Assay used: immunoSEQ multiplex PCR; TCRdb lists only in-frame clones, some missing. The table has roughly 140,000 clones, around 81% seen once. The specimen sequenced was PBMCs. Every receptor here comes from a male donor in good health and CMV-seronegative.

This clone appeared once. V is TRBV27 and J is TRBJ1-2; a possible D gene is TRBD1 (6 bases). This CDR3 has 14 residues. V lost 6 bases, J lost 3 bases, and 14 bases lay in between. Germline-derived CDR1 and CDR2 are MNHEY and SMNVEV (reference sequence). This CDR3 is CASRTTRGHYGYTF. The CDR3 DNA sequence: TGTGCCAGCAGAACTACCAGGGGCCACTATGGCTACACCTTC.

This clone appeared a single time. The genes are TRBV6-5 and TRBJ1-1; 10 bases are a match to TRBD1. The CDR3 has 13 amino acids. Germline assignment: CDR1 MNHEY and CDR2 SVGAGI. Losses at the gene ends were 6 bases for V and 3 bases for J; bases not matched to a gene: 1. The DNA of the CDR3 is TGTGCCAGCAGGGGGACAGGGGACACTGAAGCTTTCTTT. Encoded protein: CASRGTGDTEAFF.

The J gene is TRBJ1-1, the V gene TRBV6-5; TRBD1 matches at 8 bases. From germline, CDR1 is MNHEY and CDR2 SVGAGI. The CDR3 consists of 13 residues. Trimming cost V 8 bases and J 6 bases; bases outside gene matches: 8. CDR3 nucleotide sequence: TGTGCCAGCGGAAAGGGGGACAGGTCTGAAGCTTTCTTT. Residues: CASGKGDRSEAFF.

The chain combines TRBV5-1 with TRBJ1-5; D perhaps matches TRBD1 (5 bases). CDR1 and CDR2 from the germline V gene are SGHRS and YFSETQ. The V end was cut by 4 bases, the J end by 6 bases, with 11 bases between. The CDR3 totals 13 residues. The CDR3 coding sequence is TGCGCCAGCAGCAGGGAGGGGAGTCAGCCCCAGCATTTT. Residues: CASSREGSQPQHF.

The CDR3 DNA reads TGTGCCAGCAGCTGGGGACAGGGGGCCTACGAGCAGTACTTC. It codes for CASSWGQGAYEQYF. The gene calls are TRBV5-6 and TRBJ2-7; the match to TRBD1 covers 11 bases. Germline trimming cut 3 bases from V and 2 bases from J; bases unmatched to any gene: 1. Germline CDR1 is SGHDT and CDR2 is YYEEEE. CDR3 length: 14 amino acids.

The gene calls are TRBV7-8 and TRBJ2-1; D is perhaps TRBD1 (6 bases). The V gene's germline CDR1 is SGHVS and CDR2 FQNEAQ. The germline V and J ends were trimmed by 2 bases and 3 bases, with 20 bases remaining between them. The CDR3 contains 18 residues. CDR3 in DNA: TGTGCCAGCAGCTTAATAATTACAGGGTATAGCTTCTACAATGAGCAGTTCTTC. Its translation is CASSLIITGYSFYNEQFF.

This chain links TRBV7-2 with TRBJ1-2; 7 bases align to TRBD1. Trimming at V came to 7 bases and at J to 3 bases, leaving 8 bases not matched to a gene. There are 14 residues in the CDR3. From germline, CDR1 is SGHTA and CDR2 FQGNSA. CDR3 coding DNA: TGTGCCAGCATCAACTACGGGACAGACTATGGCTACACCTTC. Residues: CASINYGTDYGYTF. Full variable domain (missing parts from reference TRBV7-2 and TRBJ1-2): GAGVSQSPSNKVTEKGKDVELRCDPISGHTALYWYRQSLGQGLEFLIYFQGNSAPDKSGLPSDRFSAERTGGSVSTLTIQRTQQEDSAVYLCASINYGTDYGYTFGSGTRLTVV.

The genes are TRBV10-3 and TRBJ1-3; D is perhaps TRBD1 (5 bases). V lost 11 bases and J 1 base, leaving 18 bases between the germline ends. Per germline, CDR1 ENHRY and CDR2 SYGVKD. This CDR3 is 15 amino acids long. CDR3 nucleotide sequence: TGTGCCTCCGGCGGGGGGGATTTTTCTGGAAACACCATATATTTT. Its protein product is CASGGGDFSGNTIYF.

The chain combines TRBV19 with TRBJ2-7, with D maybe TRBD2 (7 bases). Trimming pared 7 bases from V and 6 bases from J, leaving 16 bases between. The CDR3 covers 13 residues. CDR1 is LNHDA, CDR2 SQIVND, per germline (reference sequence). The CDR3 sequence is CASTLGGDGEQYF. In DNA, the CDR3 is TGTGCCAGTACCCTAGGGGGGGATGGCGAGCAGTACTTC.

Turning to this clone: This specimen includes other DNA sequences encoding the same CDR3. The V call is TRBV30, the J call TRBJ1-6, with a weak D call TRBD1 (6 bases). This CDR3 has 14 residues. The V gene's germline CDR1 is GTSNPN and CDR2 SVGIG (reference sequence). V was pared by 0 bases and J by 7 bases, with 10 bases between. DNA of the CDR3: TGTGCCTGGAGTGTAACAGGGTCAAATTCACCCCTCCACTTT. As protein: CAWSVTGSNSPLHF.

The chain employs TRBV6-5 and TRBJ2-7; D is unclear. The germline V and J ends were trimmed by 6 bases and 0 bases, with 12 bases remaining between them. The V gene's germline CDR1 is MNHEY and CDR2 SVGAGI. This CDR3 has 14 amino acids. This chain's CDR3 is CASSPQWFSYEQYF. In DNA, the CDR3 is TGTGCCAGCAGCCCACAGTGGTTCTCCTACGAGCAGTACTTC.

The rearrangement joins TRBV7-2 to TRBJ2-1; D might be TRBD2 (5 bases). CDR3 length: 15 residues. Trimming cost V 0 bases and J 8 bases, with 14 bases left between them. Germline V gene data show CDR1 as SGHTA and CDR2 as FQGNSA. The CDR3 is CASSLAFSGGDEQFF. The DNA for the CDR3 is TGTGCCAGCAGCTTAGCTTTCTCAGGAGGCGATGAGCAGTTCTTC.

The chain links TRBV6-1 to TRBJ1-4, with 8 bases fitting TRBD1. Germline V gene data show CDR1 as MNHNS and CDR2 as SASEGT. V trimming: 1 base; J trimming: 4 bases; junction bases outside the gene matches: 14. The CDR3 runs 19 residues. The CDR3 DNA follows: TGTGCCAGCAGTGAAGGGACAGGGTGGCCCCCGGGAGGTAATGAAAAACTGTTTTTT. Its protein product is CASSEGTGWPPGGNEKLFF.

The chain has TRBV2 and TRBJ2-7, with 9 positions matching TRBD2. This CDR3 has 14 amino acids. Germline trimming cut 1 base from V and 5 bases from J; bases unmatched to any gene: 3. The V gene's germline CDR1 is SNHLY and CDR2 FYNNEI. The CDR3 coding sequence is TGTGCCAGCAGTGAAGAGGGACTAGCCGACGAGCAGTACTTC. Translated, it gives CASSEEGLADEQYF.

The chain carries TRBV5-1 and TRBJ2-5; no clear D. The CDR3 runs 15 residues. Germline V gene sequence: CDR1 SGHRS, CDR2 YFSETQ. The V end lost 1 base, the J end lost 0 bases, and 10 bases lay between the germline ends. CDR3 DNA: TGCGCCAGCAGCTTGTCTCCCTTGTACCAAGAGACCCAGTACTTC. Amino acids: CASSLSPLYQETQYF.